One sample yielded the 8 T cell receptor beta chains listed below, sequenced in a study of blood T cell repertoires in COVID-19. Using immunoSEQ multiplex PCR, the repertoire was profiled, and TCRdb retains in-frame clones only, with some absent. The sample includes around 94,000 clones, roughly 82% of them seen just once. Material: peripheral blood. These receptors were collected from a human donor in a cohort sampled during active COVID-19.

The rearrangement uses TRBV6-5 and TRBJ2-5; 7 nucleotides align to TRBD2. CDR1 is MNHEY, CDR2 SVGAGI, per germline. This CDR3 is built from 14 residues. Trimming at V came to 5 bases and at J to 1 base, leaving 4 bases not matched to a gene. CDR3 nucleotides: TGTGCCAGCAGTACGGCGGGGGTCCAAGAGACCCAGTACTTC. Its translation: CASSTAGVQETQYF.

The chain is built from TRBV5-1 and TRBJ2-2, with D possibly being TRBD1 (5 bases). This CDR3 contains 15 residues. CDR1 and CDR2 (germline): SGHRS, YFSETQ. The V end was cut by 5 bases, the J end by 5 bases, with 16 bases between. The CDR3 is CASSMGPGTTGELFF. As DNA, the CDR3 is TGCGCCAGCAGTATGGGGCCAGGAACGACCGGGGAGCTGTTTTTT.

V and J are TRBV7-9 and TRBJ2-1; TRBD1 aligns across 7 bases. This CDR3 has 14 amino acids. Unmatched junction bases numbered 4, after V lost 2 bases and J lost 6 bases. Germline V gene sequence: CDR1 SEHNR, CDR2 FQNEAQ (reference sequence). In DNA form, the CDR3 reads TGTGCCAGCAGCTTAAGAACAGGGGCCAATGAGCAGTTCTTC. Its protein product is CASSLRTGANEQFF. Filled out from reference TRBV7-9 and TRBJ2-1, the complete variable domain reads DTGVSQNPRHKITKRGQNVTFRCDPISEHNRLYWYRQTLGQGPEFLTYFQNEAQLEKSRLLSDRFSAERPKGSFSTLEIQRTEQGDSAMYLCASSLRTGANEQFFGPGTRLTVL.

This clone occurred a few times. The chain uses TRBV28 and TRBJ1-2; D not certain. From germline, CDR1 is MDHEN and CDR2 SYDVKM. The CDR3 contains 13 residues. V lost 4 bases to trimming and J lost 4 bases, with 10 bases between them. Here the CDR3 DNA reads TGTGCCAGCAGTTCGGACGGGATCTATGGCTACACCTTC. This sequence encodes CASSSDGIYGYTF.

The CDR3 bases are TGTGCCAGCAGTTCCTACACAGATACGCAGTATTTT. Its translation is CASSSYTDTQYF. The rearrangement joins TRBV12-3 or TRBV12-4 to TRBJ2-3; no clear D. This CDR3 is 12 amino acids long. V lost 4 bases and J lost 2, with 4 bases in between.

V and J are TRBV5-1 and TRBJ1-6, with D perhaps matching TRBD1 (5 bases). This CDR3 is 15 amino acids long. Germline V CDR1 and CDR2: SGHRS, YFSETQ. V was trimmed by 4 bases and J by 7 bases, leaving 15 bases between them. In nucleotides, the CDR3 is TGCGCCAGCAGCGTCGACAGCCTTTGGAATTCACCCCTCCACTTT. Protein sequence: CASSVDSLWNSPLHF.

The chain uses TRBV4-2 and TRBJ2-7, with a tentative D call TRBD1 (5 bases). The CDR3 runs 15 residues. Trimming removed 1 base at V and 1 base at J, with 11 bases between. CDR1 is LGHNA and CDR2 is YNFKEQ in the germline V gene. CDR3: CASSQVLGQSYEQYF. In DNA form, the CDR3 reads TGTGCCAGCAGCCAAGTGCTAGGACAATCCTACGAGCAGTACTTC.

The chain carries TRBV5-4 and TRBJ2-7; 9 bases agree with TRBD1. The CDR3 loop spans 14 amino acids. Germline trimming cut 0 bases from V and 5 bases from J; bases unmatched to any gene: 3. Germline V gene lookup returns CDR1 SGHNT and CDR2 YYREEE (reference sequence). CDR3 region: CASSLDRGRHEQYF. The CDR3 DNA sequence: TGTGCCAGCAGCTTGGACAGGGGGCGACACGAGCAGTACTTC.